This entry is about one T cell receptor beta chain. V was trimmed by 5 bases and J by 7 bases, leaving 12 bases between them. The CDR3 contains 14 residues. Germline loops: CDR1 SGHTA, CDR2 FQGNSA. This sample is drawn from a study of blood T cell repertoires in COVID-19. Study context: Samples representing acute and convalescent COVID-19 were sourced from the United States, Italy and Spain. Sources were T cells, B-cell-depleted T cells, or PBMCs; the material itself was cDNA or gDNA.

TCRdb keeps only in-frame clones here, not all; method: immunoSEQ multiplex PCR. The sample has more than 100,000 clones; roughly 80% are singletons. The V gene is TRBV7-2, the J gene TRBJ1-6, with D possibly TRBD1 on 6 matching bases. The sample consisted of peripheral blood. The source of this sequence is a human donor in a cohort sampled during active COVID-19. The CDR3 is CASSPLTGNSPLHF. CDR3 in DNA: TGTGCCAGCAGCCCACTCACAGGGAATTCACCCCTCCACTTT.